This T cell receptor (beta chain) was identified in a study of CD8+CD57+ T cells in acquired aplastic anemia. About the study: Sorted CD4+ and CD8+ cells gave a mean 3.2 ug DNA, range roughly 0.18 to 30 ug.

There are many counts of this clonotype. Genomic DNA acted as the template from which TCR beta VDJ combination and CDR3 sequence profiling were carried out. MiXCR, applied by TCRdb to the reads, yields one record per CDR3 protein. Here the sample spans roughly 130,000 distinct CDR3 sequences, about 48% being singletons. This CDR3 contains 14 residues. V lost 2 bases and J lost 3; bases outside the gene matches: 4. Looked up from germline, CDR1 is SGDLS and CDR2 is YYNGEE. Sequencing was carried out using sorted CD4+, CD8+, or CD8+CD57+ T cells (not recorded which) from PBMCs. The chain uses TRBV9 and TRBJ2-7, with TRBD1 identical over 8 bases. The TCR sequence derives from a human donor in good health, serving as a control. CDR3 residues: CASSVSGGNYEQYF. The CDR3 DNA follows: TGTGCCAGCAGCGTCTCAGGGGGCAACTACGAGCAGTACTTC. The whole variable domain, remainder taken from reference TRBV9 and TRBJ2-7, is DSGVTQTPKHLITATGQRVTLRCSPRSGDLSVYWYQQSLDQGLQFLIQYYNGEERAKGNILERFSAQQFPDLHSELNLSSLELGDSALYFCASSVSGGNYEQYFGPGTRLTVT.